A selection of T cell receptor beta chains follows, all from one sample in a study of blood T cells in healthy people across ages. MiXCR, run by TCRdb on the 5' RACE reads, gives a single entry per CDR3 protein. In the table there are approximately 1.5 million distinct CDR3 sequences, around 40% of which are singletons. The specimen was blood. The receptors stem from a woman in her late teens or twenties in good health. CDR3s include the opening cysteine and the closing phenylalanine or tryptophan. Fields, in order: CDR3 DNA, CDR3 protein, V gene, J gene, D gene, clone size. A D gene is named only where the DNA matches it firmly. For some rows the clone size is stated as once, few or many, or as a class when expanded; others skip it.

cdr3_nt: TGTGCCAGCAGTCCCGGGAGTGAATCAGATACGCAGTATTTT
cdr3_aa: CASSPGSESDTQYF
v_call: TRBV6-2/TRBV6-3
j_call: TRBJ2-3
d_call: .
clone_size: few

cdr3_nt: TGTGCCAGCACTCAAGTTGGGGGCACGAACACCGGGGAGCTGTTTTTT
cdr3_aa: CASTQVGGTNTGELFF
v_call: TRBV7-2
j_call: TRBJ2-2
d_call: .
clone_size: .

cdr3_nt: TGTGCCAGCAGTTACTCGGCGGCACTAGCGACTGGGAAAGATACGCAGTATTTT
cdr3_aa: CASSYSAALATGKDTQYF
v_call: TRBV6-5
j_call: TRBJ2-3
d_call: TRBD2
clone_size: few

cdr3_nt: TGCGCCAGCAGCCAAGGCAAGGGAACCTACGAGCAGTACTTC
cdr3_aa: CASSQGKGTYEQYF
v_call: TRBV4-3
j_call: TRBJ2-7
d_call: .
clone_size: few

cdr3_nt: TGTGCCAGCAGTTTTGACAGCGGTGCGAATGAAAAACTGTTTTTT
cdr3_aa: CASSFDSGANEKLFF
v_call: TRBV12-3/TRBV12-4
j_call: TRBJ1-4
d_call: .
clone_size: .

cdr3_nt: TGTGCCACCAGCAAAGACCGGGGTGATACGCAGTATTTT
cdr3_aa: CATSKDRGDTQYF
v_call: TRBV15
j_call: TRBJ2-3
d_call: .
clone_size: few

cdr3_nt: TGCAGCGTTGGCACCCAGACTGAAGCTTTCTTT
cdr3_aa: CSVGTQTEAFF
v_call: TRBV29-1
j_call: TRBJ1-1
d_call: .
clone_size: few

cdr3_nt: TGTGCCAGCAGCCCGCAACTAGCGGGAACTGAATACAATGAGCAGTTCTTC
cdr3_aa: CASSPQLAGTEYNEQFF
v_call: TRBV9
j_call: TRBJ2-1
d_call: TRBD2
clone_size: .

cdr3_nt: TGTGCCAGCAGTGAAAATCCAGGAGGCAATGAGCAGTTCTTC
cdr3_aa: CASSENPGGNEQFF
v_call: TRBV2
j_call: TRBJ2-1
d_call: .
clone_size: .

cdr3_nt: TGTGCCAGCAGCCCCGTCAGACTGCAAGAGACCCAGTACTTC
cdr3_aa: CASSPVRLQETQYF
v_call: TRBV5-5
j_call: TRBJ2-5
d_call: .
clone_size: .

cdr3_nt: TGTGCCAGCAGTTTAACGGGACAGGGACCCTTCACAGATACGCAGTATTTT
cdr3_aa: CASSLTGQGPFTDTQYF
v_call: TRBV27
j_call: TRBJ2-3
d_call: TRBD1
clone_size: few

cdr3_nt: TGTGCCATCAGTGCGGGAGGGCCTGTTGAGCAGTTCTTC
cdr3_aa: CAISAGGPVEQFF
v_call: TRBV10-3
j_call: TRBJ2-1
d_call: TRBD2
clone_size: .

cdr3_nt: TGCGCCAGCAGCCAAGATCAGGGCCGGCAGTACTTC
cdr3_aa: CASSQDQGRQYF
v_call: TRBV4-1
j_call: TRBJ2-7
d_call: .
clone_size: once

cdr3_nt: TGTGCCAGCAGTGCCAAGACATGGGAGACCCAGTACTTC
cdr3_aa: CASSAKTWETQYF
v_call: TRBV6-5
j_call: TRBJ2-5
d_call: .
clone_size: .

cdr3_nt: TGTGCCAGCAGCCCTACCGGGACACTGGTGTATTTT
cdr3_aa: CASSPTGTLVYF
v_call: TRBV14
j_call: TRBJ2-3
d_call: .
clone_size: .

cdr3_nt: TGTGCCAGCAGCCCCTCTGGGCATACCTACAATGAGCAGTTCTTC
cdr3_aa: CASSPSGHTYNEQFF
v_call: TRBV12-3/TRBV12-4
j_call: TRBJ2-1
d_call: .
clone_size: few

cdr3_nt: TGTGCCAGCAGTTTAGCGAGGGCAGGGGTCGGGGAGCTGTTTTTT
cdr3_aa: CASSLARAGVGELFF
v_call: TRBV12-3/TRBV12-4
j_call: TRBJ2-2
d_call: .
clone_size: .

cdr3_nt: TGCGCCAGCAGCCAAGATCAAGTCCTCTTCAGCTGCACCTTC
cdr3_aa: CASSQDQVLFSCTF
v_call: TRBV4-3
j_call: TRBJ1-2
d_call: .
clone_size: .

cdr3_nt: TGTGCCAGCAGCCCCGGGGGTGTCCCAGCGTATGGCTACACCTTC
cdr3_aa: CASSPGGVPAYGYTF
v_call: TRBV12-3/TRBV12-4
j_call: TRBJ1-2
d_call: .
clone_size: .

cdr3_nt: TGCGCCAGCAGCTTGGTGGCAGGTGGCGGTGAGCAGTTCTTC
cdr3_aa: CASSLVAGGGEQFF
v_call: TRBV5-1
j_call: TRBJ2-1
d_call: .
clone_size: .

cdr3_nt: TGCAGTGCCCCCGGCGCGGGGGGCTCCTACAATGAGCAGTTCTTC
cdr3_aa: CSAPGAGGSYNEQFF
v_call: TRBV20-1
j_call: TRBJ2-1
d_call: TRBD2
clone_size: few

cdr3_nt: TGTGCCAGCAGTTCTCTACGCAGGGGGCGAACCGGGGAGCTGTTTTTT
cdr3_aa: CASSSLRRGRTGELFF
v_call: TRBV6-5
j_call: TRBJ2-2
d_call: TRBD1
clone_size: .

cdr3_nt: TGTGCCTGGAGTGTAGGATGGCAGTACAATGAGCAGTTCTTC
cdr3_aa: CAWSVGWQYNEQFF
v_call: TRBV30
j_call: TRBJ2-1
d_call: .
clone_size: .

cdr3_nt: TGTGCCAGCAGACATACAGGGGCAGAGACCCAGTACTTC
cdr3_aa: CASRHTGAETQYF
v_call: TRBV28
j_call: TRBJ2-5
d_call: TRBD1
clone_size: .

cdr3_nt: TGTGCCAGCAGCGCCGACAGGGCCGACAATGAGCAGTTCTTC
cdr3_aa: CASSADRADNEQFF
v_call: TRBV9
j_call: TRBJ2-1
d_call: TRBD1
clone_size: .

cdr3_nt: TGTGCCAGTAGTATCGGCCCTAGGGCCCGACTAGCGGAGCTCTACAATGAGCAGTACTTC
cdr3_aa: CASSIGPRARLAELYNEQYF
v_call: TRBV19
j_call: TRBJ2-7
d_call: TRBD2
clone_size: .

cdr3_nt: TGCGCCAGCAGCCACCTGGCGGGGGTTTTGGGCTACGAGCAGTACTTC
cdr3_aa: CASSHLAGVLGYEQYF
v_call: TRBV4-1
j_call: TRBJ2-7
d_call: TRBD2
clone_size: .

cdr3_nt: TGTGCCAGCACAGCTGACCCAGCAGGGGAGACCCAGTACTTC
cdr3_aa: CASTADPAGETQYF
v_call: TRBV11-2
j_call: TRBJ2-5
d_call: .
clone_size: .

cdr3_nt: TGTGCCAGCAGCCCTCTCCAGCTCTGGACCCAGTACTTC
cdr3_aa: CASSPLQLWTQYF
v_call: TRBV3-1
j_call: TRBJ2-5
d_call: .
clone_size: .

cdr3_nt: TGTGCCAGCAGTCCGGACAGGGTCCAAGAGACCCAGTACTTC
cdr3_aa: CASSPDRVQETQYF
v_call: TRBV12-3/TRBV12-4
j_call: TRBJ2-5
d_call: TRBD1
clone_size: many

cdr3_nt: TGTGCCAGCAGGGTCTTGGACGAGCAGTACTTC
cdr3_aa: CASRVLDEQYF
v_call: TRBV28
j_call: TRBJ2-7
d_call: .
clone_size: once

cdr3_nt: TGTGCCAGCAGTTTGATTAGGCCCACTGAAGCTTTCTTT
cdr3_aa: CASSLIRPTEAFF
v_call: TRBV12-3/TRBV12-4
j_call: TRBJ1-1
d_call: .
clone_size: .

cdr3_nt: TGCGCCAGCATCAAACCCCAGGAGAGCCCGAACATCGAGCAGTACTTC
cdr3_aa: CASIKPQESPNIEQYF
v_call: TRBV23-1
j_call: TRBJ2-7
d_call: .
clone_size: .

cdr3_nt: TGCGCCAGCAGCCCCACTGGGATGGACACCTCTAACTATGGCTACACCTTC
cdr3_aa: CASSPTGMDTSNYGYTF
v_call: TRBV4-3
j_call: TRBJ1-2
d_call: .
clone_size: .

cdr3_nt: TGTGCCAGCAGTGGACGGAGAGGGAGCACAGATACGCAGTATTTT
cdr3_aa: CASSGRRGSTDTQYF
v_call: TRBV27
j_call: TRBJ2-3
d_call: .
clone_size: .

cdr3_nt: TGTGCCAGCAGTGAAGTTACTAGCGGGACCTCCTACAATGAGCGGTTCTTC
cdr3_aa: CASSEVTSGTSYNERFF
v_call: TRBV2
j_call: TRBJ2-1
d_call: TRBD2
clone_size: .

cdr3_nt: TGCAGCGTTGACCGGGGGCTAAACTATGGCTACACCTTC
cdr3_aa: CSVDRGLNYGYTF
v_call: TRBV29-1
j_call: TRBJ1-2
d_call: .
clone_size: many

cdr3_nt: TGCAGTGCTAGAGATCGCAGGGGCTTTTCCTACGAGCAGTACTTC
cdr3_aa: CSARDRRGFSYEQYF
v_call: TRBV20-1
j_call: TRBJ2-7
d_call: .
clone_size: few